Below are 26 T cell receptor beta chains sequenced from a single sample in a study of blood T cell repertoires in COVID-19. The table came from immunoSEQ multiplex PCR; TCRdb's copy has only in-frame clones and leaves some out. The data contain approximately 94,000 clones, less than 85% of them singletons. Sample: peripheral blood. Source of these receptors: a human donor in a cohort sampled during active COVID-19.

V and J are TRBV5-8 and TRBJ1-4; a weak D match, TRBD1 (6 bases). Per germline, CDR1 SGHTS and CDR2 YDEGEE. The CDR3 has 16 amino acids. Trimming left V 4 bases short and J 7 bases short, with 20 bases between. The CDR3 reads CASSHLTGSFLEKLFF. The CDR3 DNA reads as TGTGCCAGCAGCCACTTGACAGGATCTTTTCTTGAAAAACTGTTTTTT. The full variable domain, with the rest looked up from reference TRBV5-8 and TRBJ1-4, is EAGVTQSPTHLIKTRGQQATLRCSPISGHTSVYWYQQALGLGLQFLLWYDEGEERNRGNFPPRFSGRQFPNYSSELNVNALELEDSALYLCASSHLTGSFLEKLFFGSGTQLSVL.

This chain connects TRBV9 to TRBJ2-2; D gene unclear. The CDR3 loop spans 13 amino acids. In germline, CDR1 is SGDLS, CDR2 YYNGEE. V gave up 2 bases and J gave up 8 bases, with 10 bases separating them. The chain's CDR3 is CASSVTGRGELFF. CDR3 sequence (DNA): TGTGCCAGCAGCGTTACGGGTCGGGGGGAGCTGTTTTTT. Variable domain in full (rest from reference TRBV9 and TRBJ2-2): DSGVTQTPKHLITATGQRVTLRCSPRSGDLSVYWYQQSLDQGLQFLIQYYNGEERAKGNILERFSAQQFPDLHSELNLSSLELGDSALYFCASSVTGRGELFFGEGSRLTVL.

The chain joins TRBV5-1 to TRBJ2-6, with D possibly matching TRBD1 (6 bases). The germline CDR1 and CDR2 sequences are SGHRS and YFSETQ. The CDR3 has 17 amino acids. Between the trimmed V and J ends, which lost 2 bases and 0 bases, there was a span of 12 bases. The CDR3 reads CASSLAMGASGANVLTF. CDR3 DNA: TGCGCCAGCAGCTTAGCCATGGGGGCCTCTGGGGCCAACGTCCTGACTTTC.

The V call is TRBV3-1 (or the pseudogene TRBV3-2), the J call TRBJ1-4; 10 nucleotides match TRBD1. This CDR3 spans 15 amino acids. CDR1 LGHDT and CDR2 YNNKEL come from the germline V gene (reference sequence). V lost 3 bases to trimming and J lost 6 bases; unmatched junction nucleotides: 4. The CDR3 nucleotides read TGTGCCAGCAGCCAGTGGACAGGGGGGTATGAAAAACTGTTTTTT. It codes for CASSQWTGGYEKLFF.

The chain joins TRBV7-9 to TRBJ1-1, with TRBD1 identical over 8 bases. The CDR3 runs 15 residues. The junction had 9 bases not matched to a gene; V was cut back by 5 bases and J by 4 bases. Per the germline V gene, CDR1 is SEHNR and CDR2 is FQNEAQ (reference sequence). The CDR3 here is CASSALQGAGTEAFF. The CDR3 DNA sequence: TGTGCCAGCAGCGCCCTTCAGGGGGCGGGCACTGAAGCTTTCTTT.

The rearrangement links TRBV27 to TRBJ2-3; D not certain. Trimming pared 3 bases from V and 6 bases from J, leaving 13 bases between. This CDR3 is 14 amino acids long. CDR1 and CDR2 from the germline V gene are MNHEY and SMNVEV (reference sequence). CDR3 amino acids: CASSLFSVGDTQYF. The CDR3 DNA is TGTGCCAGCAGTTTGTTCAGCGTTGGCGATACGCAGTATTTT.

This clone showed up just a few times. The chain is built from TRBV14 and TRBJ2-7; D remains unclear. CDR1 and CDR2 (germline): SGHDN, FVKESK. The germline V and J ends were trimmed by 4 bases and 3 bases, with 13 bases remaining between them. CDR3 length equals 14 residues. The CDR3 DNA sequence: TGTGCCAGCAGCCCCACTTTACAGCTCTACGAGCAGTACTTC. It is translated as CASSPTLQLYEQYF.

The chain joins TRBV7-2 to TRBJ2-1; TRBD1 matches 7 bases. Germline CDR1 reads SGHTA; CDR2 reads FQGNSA. The CDR3 has 15 amino acids. J lost 6 bases, V lost 3 bases, and 8 bases had no gene match. The CDR3 DNA is TGTGCCAGCAGCTTTGAGGGGGCGCTTATCAATGAGCAGTTCTTC. It encodes CASSFEGALINEQFF. The full variable domain, with the rest looked up from reference TRBV7-2 and TRBJ2-1, is GAGVSQSPSNKVTEKGKDVELRCDPISGHTALYWYRQSLGQGLEFLIYFQGNSAPDKSGLPSDRFSAERTGGSVSTLTIQRTQQEDSAVYLCASSFEGALINEQFFGPGTRLTVL.

V and J are TRBV6-5 and TRBJ1-1; 7 bases line up with TRBD1. Unmatched junction bases numbered 9, after V lost 6 bases and J lost 2 bases. Germline CDR1 reads MNHEY; CDR2 reads SVGAGI. The CDR3 is made up of 15 amino acids. CDR3 amino acids: CASSGPQGINTEAFF. CDR3 sequence (DNA): TGTGCCAGCAGCGGACCACAGGGGATAAACACTGAAGCTTTCTTT.

The chain links TRBV6-1 to TRBJ1-1, with unresolved D. The germline CDR1 and CDR2 sequences are MNHNS and SASEGT. V lost 2 bases and J 0 bases, leaving 7 bases between the germline ends. The length of the CDR3 is 14 residues. The CDR3 bases are TGTGCCAGCAGTGAAACGGGGTTGAACACTGAAGCTTTCTTT. Its protein product is CASSETGLNTEAFF.

This clone has only one observation. This chain uses TRBV10-3 with TRBJ2-7, with TRBD2 matching 15 bases. The germline gives CDR1 ENHRY, CDR2 SYGVKD. The CDR3 consists of 18 residues. J was trimmed by 5 bases and V by 6 bases; bases with no gene match: 14. The CDR3: CAIRGSGTSGGMFHEQYF. CDR3 bases: TGTGCCATCAGGGGATCCGGGACTAGCGGGGGGATGTTCCACGAGCAGTACTTC.

V is TRBV15 and J is TRBJ2-7, with D possibly matching TRBD1 (6 bases). The germline V and J ends were trimmed by 5 bases and 0 bases, with 14 bases remaining between them. The CDR3 consists of 15 residues. Looked up from germline, CDR1 is LNHNV and CDR2 is YYDKDF (reference sequence). The CDR3 nucleotides read TGTGCCACCAGCCCCGGGACACCAATCTCCTACGAGCAGTACTTC. Translated: CATSPGTPISYEQYF.

The rearrangement uses TRBV11-2 and TRBJ1-6, with D possibly matching TRBD1 (6 bases). The V gene's germline CDR1 is SGHAT and CDR2 FQNNGV. Between the trimmed V and J ends, which lost 1 base and 9 bases, there was a span of 19 bases. The CDR3 is 17 residues long. The CDR3: CASSLGTHRESASPLHF. The CDR3 region has the DNA TGTGCCAGCAGCTTAGGGACCCACAGGGAGTCCGCTTCACCCCTCCACTTT.

The V call is TRBV6-4, the J call TRBJ1-6; possibly TRBD1 for D (6 bases). Trimming stripped 3 bases from V and 0 bases from J, with 15 bases between. There are 18 residues in the CDR3. CDR1 is MRHNA, CDR2 SNTAGT, per germline. CDR3 sequence (DNA): TGTGCCAGCAGTGAGCAACCACAGGGAAGCTCCTATAATTCACCCCTCCACTTT. This translates into CASSEQPQGSSYNSPLHF.

The chain recombines TRBV6-2 or TRBV6-3 with TRBJ2-3; 12 bases are a match to TRBD2. The J segment lost 6 bases and the V segment lost 2 bases, leaving 6 bases of the junction unmatched. The CDR3 contains 16 residues. The germline V gene has CDR1 MNHEY and CDR2 SVGEGT. The CDR3, as DNA: TGTGCCAGCAGTTACGGACTAGCGGGGACATTTGATACGCAGTATTTT. It translates to CASSYGLAGTFDTQYF.

This clone was seen only once. This chain uses TRBV28 with TRBJ2-1; the D is unclear. This CDR3 has 12 residues. Germline CDR1 MDHEN, CDR2 SYDVKM. Trimming left V 4 bases short and J 3 bases short, with 4 bases between. The CDR3, as DNA: TGTGCCAGCAGTTCCTTCTACAATGAGCAGTTCTTC. Encoded protein: CASSSFYNEQFF.

J is TRBJ2-5 and V is TRBV28; 7 bases agree with TRBD1. V was pared by 2 bases and J by 7 bases, with 4 bases of the junction left unmatched. This CDR3 comprises 13 residues. CDR1 is MDHEN, CDR2 SYDVKM, per germline. This CDR3 is CASSLRQGGTQYF. In DNA, the CDR3 is TGTGCCAGCAGTTTAAGACAGGGCGGGACCCAGTACTTC.

The chain carries TRBV19 and TRBJ2-3; the match to TRBD2 covers 9 bases. The length of the CDR3 is 16 residues. V was pared by 7 bases and J by 6 bases, with 14 bases of the junction left unmatched. Germline loops: CDR1 LNHDA, CDR2 SQIVND (reference sequence). Here the CDR3 DNA reads TGTGCCAGTACCCAGGGTGGAGCGGGGGGCCGGGATACGCAGTATTTT. As protein: CASTQGGAGGRDTQYF.

This chain joins TRBV19 and TRBJ1-1; D is uncertain. V lost 2 bases and J lost 4, with 8 bases in between. Germline lookup yields CDR1 LNHDA and CDR2 SQIVND (reference sequence). The CDR3 totals 13 residues. The CDR3 reads CASSINPLTEAFF. For the CDR3, the DNA is TGTGCCAGTAGTATAAATCCTCTCACTGAAGCTTTCTTT.

The chain uses TRBV27 and TRBJ1-5; TRBD1 might be the D (6 bases). Germline assignment: CDR1 MNHEY and CDR2 SMNVEV (reference sequence). The CDR3 has 16 residues. V lost 2 bases to trimming and J lost 0 bases, with 11 bases between them. Written as DNA, the CDR3 is TGTGCCAGCAGTTTACAGGGGCCCTATAGCAATCAGCCCCAGCATTTT. This translates into CASSLQGPYSNQPQHF.

The rearrangement uses TRBV25-1 and TRBJ1-3; tentatively, D is TRBD1 (6 bases). V was trimmed by 6 bases and J by 6 bases, leaving 15 bases between them. The CDR3 is made up of 14 amino acids. The germline V gene encodes CDR1 MGHDK and CDR2 SYGVNS. The CDR3 is CASRDTGMENTIYF. The CDR3 DNA sequence: TGTGCCAGCAGAGACACAGGGATGGAAAACACCATATATTTT.

The rearrangement joins TRBV28 to TRBJ2-5, with no clear D. Trimming cost V 5 bases and J 4 bases, with 11 bases left between them. Per germline, CDR1 MDHEN and CDR2 SYDVKM. There are 13 residues in the CDR3. The CDR3 spells CASSLGQLETQYF. In DNA, the CDR3 is TGTGCCAGCAGTCTTGGGCAGCTAGAGACCCAGTACTTC.

The chain is built from TRBV28 and TRBJ1-2; TRBD1 matches at 7 bases. Germline CDR1 reads MDHEN; CDR2 reads SYDVKM. This CDR3 region has 13 residues. V lost 2 bases and J lost 6; bases outside the gene matches: 3. CDR3 nucleotides: TGTGCCAGCAGTTTAGACAGGGTCCATGGCTACACCTTC. Translating gives CASSLDRVHGYTF.

The rearrangement joins TRBV15 to TRBJ2-1; maybe TRBD2 (5 bases). The CDR3 is 15 amino acids. Trimming cost V 3 bases and J 9 bases, with 18 bases left between them. Germline V gene sequence: CDR1 LNHNV, CDR2 YYDKDF (reference sequence). The CDR3 DNA reads TGTGCCACCAGCAGGGAAGGGAGTGGGGTCGGTGAGCAGTTCTTC. It is translated as CATSREGSGVGEQFF. The full variable domain, rest sourced from reference TRBV15 and TRBJ2-1, is DAMVIQNPRYQVTQFGKPVTLSCSQTLNHNVMYWYQQKSSQAPKLLFHYYDKDFNNEADTPDNFQSRRPNTSFCFLDIRSPGLGDTAMYLCATSREGSGVGEQFFGPGTRLTVL.

The V gene is TRBV18, the J gene TRBJ2-5; TRBD1 matches at 8 bases. The germline CDR1 and CDR2 sequences are KGHSH and LQKENI. This CDR3 has 16 amino acids. The V and J ends lost 6 bases and 2 bases, in that order; junction bases with no gene match: 11. CDR3 in amino acids: CASSQNSGQGQETQYF. The CDR3 DNA reads TGTGCCAGCTCCCAGAATAGCGGACAGGGTCAAGAGACCCAGTACTTC.

The chain couples TRBV6-6 to TRBJ2-7, with 11 bases fitting TRBD1. Germline CDR1 reads MNHNY; CDR2 reads SVGAGI (reference sequence). Trimming removed 2 bases from V and 7 bases from J; junction bases left unmatched: 10. This CDR3 has 16 amino acids. The CDR3 loop reads CASSYIPGQGAGEQYF. CDR3 DNA sequence: TGTGCCAGCAGTTACATTCCCGGACAGGGGGCAGGGGAGCAGTACTTC.